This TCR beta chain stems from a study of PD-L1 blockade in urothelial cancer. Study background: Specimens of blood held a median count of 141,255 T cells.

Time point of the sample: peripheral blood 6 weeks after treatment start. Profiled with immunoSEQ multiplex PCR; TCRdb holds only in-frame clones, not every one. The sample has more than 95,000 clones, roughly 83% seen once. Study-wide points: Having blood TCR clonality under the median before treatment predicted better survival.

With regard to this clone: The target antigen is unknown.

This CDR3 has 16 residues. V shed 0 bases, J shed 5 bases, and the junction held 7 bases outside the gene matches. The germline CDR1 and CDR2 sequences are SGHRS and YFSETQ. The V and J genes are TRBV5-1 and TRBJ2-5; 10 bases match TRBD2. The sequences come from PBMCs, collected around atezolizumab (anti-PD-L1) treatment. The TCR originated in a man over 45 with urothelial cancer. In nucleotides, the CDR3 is TGCGCCAGCAGCTTGGCCCTAGCGGGAGCTGGGGAGACCCAGTACTTC. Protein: CASSLALAGAGETQYF. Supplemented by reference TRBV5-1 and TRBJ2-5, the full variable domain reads KAGVTQTPRYLIKTRGQQVTLSCSPISGHRSVSWYQQTPGQGLQFLFEYFSETQRNKGNFPGRFSGRQFSNSRSEMNVSTLELGDSALYLCASSLALAGAGETQYFGPGTRLLVL.